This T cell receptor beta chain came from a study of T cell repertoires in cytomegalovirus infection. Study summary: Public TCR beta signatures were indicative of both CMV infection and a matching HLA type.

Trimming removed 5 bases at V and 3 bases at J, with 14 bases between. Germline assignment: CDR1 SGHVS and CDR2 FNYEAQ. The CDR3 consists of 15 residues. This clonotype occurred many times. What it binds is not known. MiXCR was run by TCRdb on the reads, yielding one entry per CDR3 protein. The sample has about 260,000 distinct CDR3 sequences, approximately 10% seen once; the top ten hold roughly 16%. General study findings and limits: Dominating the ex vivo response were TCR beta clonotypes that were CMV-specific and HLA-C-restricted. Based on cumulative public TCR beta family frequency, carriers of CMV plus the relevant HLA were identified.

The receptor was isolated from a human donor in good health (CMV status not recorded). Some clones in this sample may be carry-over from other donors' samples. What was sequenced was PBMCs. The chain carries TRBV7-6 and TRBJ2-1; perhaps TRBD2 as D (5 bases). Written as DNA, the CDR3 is TGTGCCAGCAGCCCCGATAGCGCCGGCTACAATGAGCAGTTCTTC. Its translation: CASSPDSAGYNEQFF.